What follows are 29 T cell receptor beta chains derived from one specimen sequenced in a study of blood T cells in healthy people across ages. Then a second PCR, running about 7 to 11 cycles, was carried out with a sample-barcoded 5' primer and a J-beta primer mix. TCRdb called the 5' RACE reads again in MiXCR, with one record for every CDR3 protein. Among fewer than 950,000 distinct CDR3 sequences listed, roughly 34% were seen once. Sequencing input: blood. These TCRs come from a man in his late teens or twenties in good health.

This clonotype has only a few counts. This chain connects TRBV7-9 to TRBJ1-6, with a tentative D call TRBD1 (6 bases). V dropped 5 bases and J dropped 7 bases, with 12 bases sitting between them. The CDR3 sequence is 14 residues long. Germline-derived CDR1 and CDR2 are SEHNR and FQNEAQ (reference sequence). CDR3: CASSRQGPNSPLHF. Here the CDR3 DNA reads TGTGCCAGCAGCCGCCAGGGGCCCAATTCACCCCTCCACTTT. The full variable domain, with the rest looked up from reference TRBV7-9 and TRBJ1-6, is DTGVSQNPRHKITKRGQNVTFRCDPISEHNRLYWYRQTLGQGPEFLTYFQNEAQLEKSRLLSDRFSAERPKGSFSTLEIQRTEQGDSAMYLCASSRQGPNSPLHFGNGTRLTVT.

The V gene is TRBV7-6, the J gene TRBJ2-7; D not resolved. Germline lookup yields CDR1 SGHVS and CDR2 FNYEAQ. This CDR3 is 14 amino acids long. The V gene lost 0 bases and the J gene lost 0 bases, with 6 bases spanning the gap. CDR3 residues: CASSLAPVSYEQYF. CDR3 bases: TGTGCCAGCAGCTTAGCGCCCGTCTCCTACGAGCAGTACTTC.

This chain joins TRBV20-1 and TRBJ2-1; tentative D call: TRBD2 (6 bases). V was trimmed by 6 bases and J by 6 bases, leaving 9 bases between them. CDR3 length equals 11 residues. Germline V gives CDR1 DFQATT, CDR2 SNEGSKA (reference sequence). The CDR3 sequence is CSAETSNEQFF. CDR3 nucleotides: TGCAGTGCGGAGACTAGCAATGAGCAGTTCTTC.

This clonotype was found many times. V is TRBV9 and J is TRBJ2-5; possible D gene TRBD1, 6 bases. CDR1 is SGDLS, CDR2 YYNGEE, per germline. Trimming left V 0 bases short and J 1 base short, with 10 bases between. The CDR3 contains 15 residues. The chain's CDR3 is CASSVGTAVQETQYF. The CDR3 nucleotides are TGTGCCAGCAGCGTAGGGACAGCGGTCCAAGAGACCCAGTACTTC.

Here the CDR3 DNA reads TGTGCCTGGAAACTCTTTGGGGAGACCCAGTACTTC. Encoded protein: CAWKLFGETQYF. V is TRBV30 and J is TRBJ2-5; no definite D call. The germline gives CDR1 GTSNPN, CDR2 SVGIG (reference sequence). The V and J ends lost 4 bases and 5 bases respectively, with 11 bases between them. The CDR3 is made up of 12 amino acids. Full variable domain (outside the CDR3, taken from reference TRBV30 and TRBJ2-5): SQTIHQWPATLVQPVGSPLSLECTVEGTSNPNLYWYRQAAGRGLQLLFYSVGIGQISSEVPQNLSASRPQDRQFILSSKKLLLSDSGFYLCAWKLFGETQYFGPGTRLLVL.

The V call is TRBV4-3, the J call TRBJ1-2; a weak D match, TRBD1 (5 bases). The CDR3 covers 14 residues. CDR1 and CDR2 from the germline V gene are LGHNA and YSLEER. V was cut by 3 bases and J by 7 bases, with 15 bases left in between. Here the CDR3 DNA reads TGCGCCAGCAGCCAGGACAACCCCTGGGGTGGCTACACCTTC. Translated, it gives CASSQDNPWGGYTF.

Notes on this clonotype: This CDR3 fails to terminate in the conserved phenylalanine or tryptophan, so it likely reflects a read error. The chain uses TRBV6-2 or TRBV6-3 and TRBJ2-1; TRBD1 is a possible D gene (5 bases). The CDR3 spans 14 residues. Trimming took off 7 bases at V and 8 bases at J, with 18 bases between the two ends. Germline CDR1 is MNHEY and CDR2 is SVGEGT. The CDR3 region has the DNA TGTGCCAGCACCCTCGGACATGGTTCGGATGAGCAGTTCTTA. Encoded protein: CASTLGHGSDEQFL.

The chain carries TRBV20-1 and TRBJ1-5; D remains unclear. This CDR3 has 12 residues. The germline CDR1 and CDR2 sequences are DFQATT and SNEGSKA (reference sequence). Between the trimmed V and J ends, which lost 3 bases and 6 bases, there was a span of 9 bases. The CDR3 here is CSARTGGQPQHF. In DNA, the CDR3 is TGCAGTGCTAGGACTGGAGGTCAGCCCCAGCATTTT.

This clonotype was counted only a few times. The rearrangement uses TRBV2 and TRBJ2-2, with D uncertain. CDR1 is SNHLY, CDR2 FYNNEI, per germline. This CDR3 has 14 residues. Between the trimmed V and J ends, which lost 4 bases and 2 bases, there was a span of 8 bases. CDR3 amino acids: CASSGLVNTGELFF. CDR3 nucleotide sequence: TGTGCCAGCAGTGGGCTAGTAAACACCGGGGAGCTGTTTTTT.

The chain combines TRBV5-6 with TRBJ2-7; 9 nucleotides align to TRBD1. The germline V gene encodes CDR1 SGHDT and CDR2 YYEEEE. The CDR3 loop spans 14 amino acids. V shed 4 bases and J 5 bases; nucleotides not matched to a gene: 7. The chain's CDR3 is CASSVRDRVDEQYF. The CDR3 DNA reads as TGTGCCAGCAGCGTACGGGACAGGGTGGACGAGCAGTACTTC. The full variable domain, rest sourced from reference TRBV5-6 and TRBJ2-7, is DAGVTQSPTHLIKTRGQQVTLRCSPKSGHDTVSWYQQALGQGPQFIFQYYEEEERQRGNFPDRFSGHQFPNYSSELNVNALLLGDSALYLCASSVRDRVDEQYFGPGTRLTVT.

There are many counts of this clonotype. The chain links TRBV12-3 or TRBV12-4 to TRBJ1-4; D gene unclear. V was clipped by 6 bases and J by 8 bases, with 16 bases between them. CDR3 length: 14 residues. The CDR3 sequence: CASSEGLGGEKLFF. DNA of the CDR3: TGTGCCAGCAGCGAGGGCCTCGGTGGGGAAAAACTGTTTTTT.

This clonotype was detected a few times. V and J are TRBV4-1 and TRBJ2-7; no definite D call. Germline V gives CDR1 MGHRA, CDR2 YSYEKL. CDR3 length: 15 residues. Trimming took 4 bases from V and 2 from J, leaving 15 bases between them. Written as DNA, the CDR3 is TGCGCCAGCAGCCCACCCCCGACGAGAACCTACGAGCAGTACTTC. Residues: CASSPPPTRTYEQYF.

This clonotype was found a few times. The chain recombines TRBV20-1 with TRBJ1-6; tentative D call: TRBD1 (5 bases). This CDR3 has 14 amino acids. Germline assignment: CDR1 DFQATT and CDR2 SNEGSKA (reference sequence). V dropped 1 base and J dropped 7 bases, with 11 bases sitting between them. The DNA for the CDR3 is TGCAGTGCTAGAGGCGCAGGGAGAAATTCACCCCTCCACTTT. This gives the protein CSARGAGRNSPLHF.

About this clonotype: A much larger clone differs from this one at a single base, so this may be a read error. This sequence joins TRBV28 and TRBJ2-7, with 11 bases identical to TRBD1. V was pared by 3 bases and J by 6 bases, with 1 base of the junction left unmatched. There are 13 residues in the CDR3. Germline loops: CDR1 MDHEN, CDR2 SYDVKM. Here the CDR3 DNA reads TGTGCCAGCAGTTTTGGGACAGGGGGCGAGCAGTACTTC. Translation gives CASSFGTGGEQYF.

The rearrangement uses TRBV15 and TRBJ2-7; no firm D call. The CDR3 is 15 amino acids. CDR1 and CDR2 (germline): LNHNV, YYDKDF (reference sequence). V lost 1 base and J 2 bases, leaving 12 bases between the germline ends. The CDR3 DNA reads as TGTGCCACCAGCAGAGTCTTAAGCAGGCCCTACGAGCAGTACTTC. This gives the protein CATSRVLSRPYEQYF. The variable domain in full, completed from reference TRBV15 and TRBJ2-7, reads DAMVIQNPRYQVTQFGKPVTLSCSQTLNHNVMYWYQQKSSQAPKLLFHYYDKDFNNEADTPDNFQSRRPNTSFCFLDIRSPGLGDTAMYLCATSRVLSRPYEQYFGPGTRLTVT.

This clonotype was seen just once. The chain links TRBV6-2 or TRBV6-3 to TRBJ1-2; the D is unclear. CDR3 size: 14 residues. V lost 10 bases and J lost 2, with 17 bases in between. Germline V gene data show CDR1 as MNHEY and CDR2 as SVGEGT. CDR3 residues: CAISNRKTNYGYTF. The CDR3 nucleotides read TGTGCCATCTCGAACCGGAAGACGAACTATGGCTACACCTTC.

The V and J genes are TRBV4-3 and TRBJ1-5; D remains ambiguous. CDR3 length: 23 amino acids. Germline CDR1 reads LGHNA; CDR2 reads YSLEER. Deletions cut 0 bases from V and 0 bases from J, with 30 bases between. The DNA of the CDR3 is TGCGCCAGCAGCCAAGAATGGGGTTGGGCAGAGTCAACCGCAAGCTATAGCAATCAGCCCCAGCATTTT. Its translation: CASSQEWGWAESTASYSNQPQHF.

The chain uses TRBV10-3 and TRBJ1-2; 7 positions match TRBD1. The CDR3 totals 15 residues. CDR1 and CDR2 (germline): ENHRY, SYGVKD. V was pared by 6 bases and J by 5 bases, with 12 bases of the junction left unmatched. In DNA form, the CDR3 reads TGTGCCATCAGGCAGATTACGGGACAGACATATGGCTACACCTTC. Encoded protein: CAIRQITGQTYGYTF.

V and J are TRBV10-3 and TRBJ1-1; a possible D gene is TRBD1 (5 bases). CDR3 length: 15 amino acids. Germline V gene sequence: CDR1 ENHRY, CDR2 SYGVKD. Trimming removed 3 bases at V and 0 bases at J, with 11 bases between. CDR3 nucleotides: TGTGCCATCAGTGATTTCAAGACAGTGAACACTGAAGCTTTCTTT. Its protein product is CAISDFKTVNTEAFF.

This clonotype was seen ten or more times. V is TRBV24-1 and J is TRBJ2-5; 7 positions agree with TRBD2. The CDR3 spans 16 residues. The V gene's germline CDR1 is KGHDR and CDR2 SFDVKD. V lost 3 bases to trimming and J lost 3 bases; unmatched junction nucleotides: 9. Here the CDR3 DNA reads TGTGCCACCAGTGATCTATTCTTTGCGGGGGAAGAGACCCAGTACTTC. Amino acid sequence: CATSDLFFAGEETQYF.

V usage is TRBV20-1 and J usage is TRBJ2-4; 8 bases are shared with TRBD1. The J call may not be correct, given that the DNA end is closer to TRBJ2-7. From germline, CDR1 is DFQATT and CDR2 SNEGSKA (reference sequence). The CDR3 covers 14 residues. For the CDR3, the DNA is TGCAGTGCTAGGGGGGAGACAGGGGTCAACGAGCAGTACTTC. Translated: CSARGETGVNEQYF.

This chain joins TRBV5-4 and TRBJ1-1, with D perhaps TRBD1 (5 bases). Deletions cut 0 bases from V and 6 bases from J, with 9 bases between. CDR3 size: 13 residues. Looked up from germline, CDR1 is SGHNT and CDR2 is YYREEE (reference sequence). The CDR3 is CASSLAAGPEAFF. The CDR3 DNA is TGTGCCAGCAGCTTGGCCGCGGGGCCTGAAGCTTTCTTT. Drawing the rest from reference TRBV5-4 and TRBJ1-1, the complete variable domain is ETGVTQSPTHLIKTRGQQVTLRCSSQSGHNTVSWYQQALGQGPQFIFQYYREEENGRGNFPPRFSGLQFPNYSSELNVNALELDDSALYLCASSLAAGPEAFFGQGTRLTVV.

This chain connects TRBV28 to TRBJ2-7; D may correspond to TRBD1 or TRBD2 (5 bases each). The CDR3 runs to 14 residues. The germline V and J ends were trimmed by 4 bases and 2 bases, with 12 bases remaining between them. The germline V gene has CDR1 MDHEN and CDR2 SYDVKM. CDR3 protein: CASSSGTVAYEQYF. The DNA of the CDR3 is TGTGCCAGCAGTTCGGGGACGGTGGCCTACGAGCAGTACTTC. Variable domain in full (rest from reference TRBV28 and TRBJ2-7): DVKVTQSSRYLVKRTGEKVFLECVQDMDHENMFWYRQDPGLGLRLIYFSYDVKMKEKGDIPEGYSVSREKKERFSLILESASTNQTSMYLCASSSGTVAYEQYFGPGTRLTVT.

This clonotype was observed at least ten times. V is TRBV28 and J is TRBJ2-4, with D hard to call. Germline values: CDR1 MDHEN, CDR2 SYDVKM. The CDR3 extends over 15 amino acids. V lost 8 bases and J lost 1, with 15 bases in between. The CDR3 nucleotides are TGTGCCAGCTCCTTCCTTGGGTATGCCAAAAACATTCAGTACTTC. It codes for CASSFLGYAKNIQYF.

This chain links TRBV3-1 with TRBJ1-2; 9 bases map to TRBD1. Germline CDR1 and CDR2: LGHDT and YNNKEL (reference sequence). The CDR3 is 15 amino acids. The junction had 6 bases not matched to a gene; V was cut back by 1 base and J by 6 bases. CDR3 DNA: TGTGCCAGCAGCCAAGTCCGGACAGGGGTGGATGGCTACACCTTC. Encoded protein: CASSQVRTGVDGYTF.

This clonotype was detected many times. V usage is TRBV4-3 and J usage is TRBJ1-6; D not resolved. The CDR3 sequence is 13 residues long. Germline lookup yields CDR1 LGHNA and CDR2 YSLEER. Trimming pared 0 bases from V and 10 bases from J, leaving 7 bases between. The CDR3 DNA reads as TGCGCCAGCAGCCAAGATGGTGACTCACCCCTCCACTTT. Its translation: CASSQDGDSPLHF.

A few counts support this clonotype. The chain uses TRBV7-9 and TRBJ2-5, with a weak D call TRBD2 (7 bases). The CDR3 loop spans 14 amino acids. Trimming left V 6 bases short and J 5 bases short, with 16 bases between. Germline loops: CDR1 SEHNR, CDR2 FQNEAQ (reference sequence). This CDR3 is CASRLQGREETQYF. CDR3 bases: TGTGCCAGCAGACTTCAGGGGAGGGAGGAGACCCAGTACTTC.

This clonotype was counted a few times. The chain combines TRBV29-1 with TRBJ1-2, with D perhaps matching TRBD1 (6 bases). The V gene's germline CDR1 is SQVTM and CDR2 ANQGSEA. Trimming left V 1 base short and J 5 bases short, with 23 bases between. The CDR3 is 17 residues long. CDR3 region: CSVEASSYRVGEYGYTF. CDR3 bases: TGCAGCGTTGAAGCCTCGTCGTACAGGGTCGGGGAATATGGCTACACCTTC.

The gene calls are TRBV6-2 or TRBV6-3 and TRBJ2-3; 8 bases agree with TRBD2. The CDR3 is 16 amino acids. Germline lookup yields CDR1 MNHEY and CDR2 SVGEGT. With 5 bases clipped from V and 0 bases from J, the junction kept 7 bases outside the gene matches. For the CDR3, the DNA is TGTGCCAGCAGTCAATCTAGCGGGTATAGCACAGATACGCAGTATTTT. It is translated as CASSQSSGYSTDTQYF.